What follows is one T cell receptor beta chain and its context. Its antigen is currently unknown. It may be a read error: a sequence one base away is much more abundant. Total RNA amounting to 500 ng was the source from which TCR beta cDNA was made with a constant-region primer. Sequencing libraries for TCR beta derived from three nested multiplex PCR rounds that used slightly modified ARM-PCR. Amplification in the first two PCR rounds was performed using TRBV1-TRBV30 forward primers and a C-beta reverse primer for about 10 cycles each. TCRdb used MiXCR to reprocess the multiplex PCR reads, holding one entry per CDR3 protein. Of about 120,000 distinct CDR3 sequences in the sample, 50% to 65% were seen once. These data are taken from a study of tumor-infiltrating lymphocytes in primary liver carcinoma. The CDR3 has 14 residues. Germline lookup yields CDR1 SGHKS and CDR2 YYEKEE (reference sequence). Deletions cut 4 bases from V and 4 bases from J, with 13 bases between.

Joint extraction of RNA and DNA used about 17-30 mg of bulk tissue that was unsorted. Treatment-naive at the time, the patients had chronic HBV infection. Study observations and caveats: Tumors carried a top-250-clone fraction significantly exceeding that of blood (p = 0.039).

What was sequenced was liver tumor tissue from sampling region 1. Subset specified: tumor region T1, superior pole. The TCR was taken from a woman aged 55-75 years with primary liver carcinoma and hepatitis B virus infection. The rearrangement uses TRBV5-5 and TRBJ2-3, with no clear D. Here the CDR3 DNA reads TGTGCCAGCAGCACCCTAATCCTGCCAGATACGCAGTATTTT. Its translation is CASSTLILPDTQYF.